The T cell receptor beta chain under discussion was sequenced for a study of blood T cells in healthy people across ages. Study-level information: Per two T cells, about one barcoded beta molecule was captured through template switching. Study conclusions and caveats: Per-million-T-cell TCR beta diversity fell roughly linearly with age. Unsorted PBMCs blocked a conclusive comparison of naive and antigen-experienced cells.

About this clonotype: As yet, its antigen is unknown.

V dropped 8 bases and J dropped 4 bases, with 14 bases sitting between them. The CDR3 has 13 amino acids. Looked up from germline, CDR1 is SEHNR and CDR2 is FQNEAQ (reference sequence). Primers used in a second PCR of about 6 to 11 cycles were a sample-barcoded 5' primer and a J-beta primer mix. A template-switch adaptor with 12 random nucleotides tagged each cDNA molecule. Each CDR3 protein is one row after TCRdb ran MiXCR on the 5' RACE reads. The data hold 1 million or so distinct CDR3 sequences, with roughly 45% observed a single time. This chain connects TRBV7-9 to TRBJ2-5, with D unclear. The TCR comes from a woman between 55 and 75 years old in good health. Material for sequencing was blood. CDR3 sequence: CASGPNLGETQYF. Here the CDR3 DNA reads TGTGCCAGCGGTCCTAACCTCGGAGAGACCCAGTACTTC.